The rows below give T cell receptor beta chains drawn from one sample of a study of T cell repertoires in cytomegalovirus infection. From the reads, TCRdb called clonotypes with MiXCR, one entry per CDR3 protein. The table shows about 490,000 distinct CDR3 sequences, with more than 20% occurring only once. The sample comprised PBMCs. These receptor sequences come from a human donor in good health (CMV status not recorded). Some clones in this sample may be carry-over from other donors' samples. The CDR3 runs from the conserved cysteine through the conserved F or W. The D gene is left open where the match is weak. A row's size may be missing; if present it is once, few, many or a size class.

j_call: TRBJ2-3
d_call: TRBD2
clone_size: -
v_call: TRBV28
cdr3_nt: TGTGCCACCCTGGGACTAGCGGTTAGCACAGATACGCAGTATTTT
cdr3_aa: CATLGLAVSTDTQYF

j_call: TRBJ1-2
d_call: -
clone_size: -
v_call: TRBV14
cdr3_nt: TGTGCCAGCAGCCAAGTCAGGGGCCCCTATGGCTACACCTTC
cdr3_aa: CASSQVRGPYGYTF

j_call: TRBJ2-2
d_call: -
clone_size: once
v_call: TRBV7-2
cdr3_nt: TGTGCCAGCAGCCGGAGTAGGGCCAGGGAGCTGTTTTTT
cdr3_aa: CASSRSRARELFF

j_call: TRBJ1-1
d_call: -
clone_size: many
v_call: TRBV7-2
cdr3_nt: TGTGCCAGCAGCTTACGGGCGGGCGAAATGAACACTGAAGCTTTCTTT
cdr3_aa: CASSLRAGEMNTEAFF

j_call: TRBJ1-2
d_call: TRBD1
clone_size: few
v_call: TRBV4-1
cdr3_nt: TGCGCCAGCAGCCTCCACCGGACAGGGAGGGACTATGGCTACACCTTC
cdr3_aa: CASSLHRTGRDYGYTF

j_call: TRBJ2-3
d_call: -
clone_size: -
v_call: TRBV12-3/TRBV12-4
cdr3_nt: TGTGCCAACTCCTTCGACAGTATGGAGGATACGCAGTATTTT
cdr3_aa: CANSFDSMEDTQYF

j_call: TRBJ2-3
d_call: -
clone_size: few
v_call: TRBV2
cdr3_nt: TGTGCCAACTCCCGCGGAGGCACAGATACGCAGTATTTT
cdr3_aa: CANSRGGTDTQYF

j_call: TRBJ2-7
d_call: TRBD1
clone_size: -
v_call: TRBV2
cdr3_nt: TGTGCCAGCACTTCGACAGGGAGCGAGCAGTACTTC
cdr3_aa: CASTSTGSEQYF

j_call: TRBJ1-1
d_call: -
clone_size: few
v_call: TRBV24-1
cdr3_nt: TGTGCCACCAGTGATGGAGGACTGCGTGAAGCTTTCTTT
cdr3_aa: CATSDGGLREAFF

j_call: TRBJ2-1
d_call: -
clone_size: many
v_call: TRBV7-9
cdr3_nt: TGTGCCAGCAGCTCTTTAGGGGGTCGGAACTTTTATCACAATGAGCAGTTCTTC
cdr3_aa: CASSSLGGRNFYHNEQFF

j_call: TRBJ1-2
d_call: TRBD1
clone_size: -
v_call: TRBV10-3
cdr3_nt: TGTGCCATCAGTGGGACAGACAGGGACTATGGCTACACCTTC
cdr3_aa: CAISGTDRDYGYTF

j_call: TRBJ2-2
d_call: -
clone_size: -
v_call: TRBV5-4
cdr3_nt: TGTGCCAGCAGCTTGGCCCGAACCACCGGGGAGCTGTTTTTT
cdr3_aa: CASSLARTTGELFF

j_call: TRBJ1-5
d_call: TRBD1
clone_size: -
v_call: TRBV19
cdr3_nt: TGTGCCAGCTCCCCCGGACAGGGGGCTTCATGGAGCAATCAGCCCCAGCATTTT
cdr3_aa: CASSPGQGASWSNQPQHF